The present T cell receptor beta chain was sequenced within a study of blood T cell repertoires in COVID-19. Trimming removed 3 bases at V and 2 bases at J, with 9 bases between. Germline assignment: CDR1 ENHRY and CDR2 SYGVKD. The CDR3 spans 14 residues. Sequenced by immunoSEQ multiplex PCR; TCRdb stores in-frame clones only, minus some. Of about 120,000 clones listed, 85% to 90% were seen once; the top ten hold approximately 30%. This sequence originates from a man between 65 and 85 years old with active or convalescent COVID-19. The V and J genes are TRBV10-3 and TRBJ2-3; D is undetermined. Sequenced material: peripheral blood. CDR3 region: CAISDSQSTDTQYF. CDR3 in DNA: TGTGCCATCAGTGATTCACAGTCCACAGATACGCAGTATTTT.